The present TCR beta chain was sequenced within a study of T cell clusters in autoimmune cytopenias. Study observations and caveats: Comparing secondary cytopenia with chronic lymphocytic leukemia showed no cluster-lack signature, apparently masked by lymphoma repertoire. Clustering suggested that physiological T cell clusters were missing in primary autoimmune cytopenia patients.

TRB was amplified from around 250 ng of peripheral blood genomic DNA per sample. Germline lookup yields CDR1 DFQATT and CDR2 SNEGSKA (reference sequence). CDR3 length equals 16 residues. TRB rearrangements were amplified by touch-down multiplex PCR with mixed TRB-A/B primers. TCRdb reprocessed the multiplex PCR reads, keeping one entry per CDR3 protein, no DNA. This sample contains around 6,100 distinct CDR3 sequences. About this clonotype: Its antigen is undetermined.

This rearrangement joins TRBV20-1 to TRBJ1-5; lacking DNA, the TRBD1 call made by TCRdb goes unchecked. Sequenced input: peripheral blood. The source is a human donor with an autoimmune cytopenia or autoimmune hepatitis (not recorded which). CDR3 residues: CSARDRAKEATQPQHF.